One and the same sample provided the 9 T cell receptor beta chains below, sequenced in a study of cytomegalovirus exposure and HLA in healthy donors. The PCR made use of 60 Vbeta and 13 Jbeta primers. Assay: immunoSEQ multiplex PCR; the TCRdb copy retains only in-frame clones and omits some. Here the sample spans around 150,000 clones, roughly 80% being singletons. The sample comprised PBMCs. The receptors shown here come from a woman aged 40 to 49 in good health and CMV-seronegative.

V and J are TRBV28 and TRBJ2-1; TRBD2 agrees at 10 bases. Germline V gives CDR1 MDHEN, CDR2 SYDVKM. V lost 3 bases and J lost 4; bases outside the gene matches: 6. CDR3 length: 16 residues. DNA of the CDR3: TGTGCCAGCAGTTTGGAGCGGGAGGGGACTTACAATGAGCAGTTCTTC. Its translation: CASSLEREGTYNEQFF.

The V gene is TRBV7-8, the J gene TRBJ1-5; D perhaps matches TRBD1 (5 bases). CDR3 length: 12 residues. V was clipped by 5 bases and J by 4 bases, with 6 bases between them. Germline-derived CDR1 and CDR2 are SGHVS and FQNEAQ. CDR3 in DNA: TGTGCCAGCAGCCGGGGGAATCAGCCCCAGCATTTT. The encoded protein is CASSRGNQPQHF.

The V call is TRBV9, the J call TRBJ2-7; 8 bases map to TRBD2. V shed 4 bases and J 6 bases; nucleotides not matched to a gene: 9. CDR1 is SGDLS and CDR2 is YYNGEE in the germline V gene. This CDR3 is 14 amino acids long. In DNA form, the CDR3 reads TGTGCCAGCAGCATCGCCGGGGGGGGGAGCGAGCAGTACTTC. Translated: CASSIAGGGSEQYF.

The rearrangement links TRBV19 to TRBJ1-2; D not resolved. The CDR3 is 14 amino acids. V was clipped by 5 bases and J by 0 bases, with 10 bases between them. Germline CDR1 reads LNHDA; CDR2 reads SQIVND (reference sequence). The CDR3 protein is CASSPELPNYGYTF. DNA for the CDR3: TGTGCCAGTAGTCCCGAGTTGCCTAACTATGGCTACACCTTC.

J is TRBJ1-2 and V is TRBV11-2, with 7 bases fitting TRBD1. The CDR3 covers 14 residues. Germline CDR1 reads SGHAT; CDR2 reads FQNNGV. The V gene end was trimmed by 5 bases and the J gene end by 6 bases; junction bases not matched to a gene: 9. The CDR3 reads CASSRLRDSDGYTF. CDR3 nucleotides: TGTGCCAGCAGCAGACTCCGGGACAGCGATGGCTACACCTTC.

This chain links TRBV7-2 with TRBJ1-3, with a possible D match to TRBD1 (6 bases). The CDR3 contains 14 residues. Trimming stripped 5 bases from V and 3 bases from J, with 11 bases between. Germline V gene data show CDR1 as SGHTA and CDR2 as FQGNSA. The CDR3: CASSLGTSGNTIYF. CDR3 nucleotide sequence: TGTGCCAGCAGCCTCGGGACAAGTGGAAACACCATATATTTT.

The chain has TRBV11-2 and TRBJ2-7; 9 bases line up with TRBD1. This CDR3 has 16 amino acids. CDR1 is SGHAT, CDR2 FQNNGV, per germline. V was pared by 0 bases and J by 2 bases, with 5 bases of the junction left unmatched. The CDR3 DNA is TGTGCCAGCAGCTTAGACCGGGACAGGGTCACCTACGAGCAGTACTTC. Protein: CASSLDRDRVTYEQYF.

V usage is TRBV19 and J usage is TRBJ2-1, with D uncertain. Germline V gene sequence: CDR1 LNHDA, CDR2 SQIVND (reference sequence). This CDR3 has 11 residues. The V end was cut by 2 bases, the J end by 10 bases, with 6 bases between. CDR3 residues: CASSILREQFF. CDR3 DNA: TGTGCCAGTAGTATATTACGGGAGCAGTTCTTC. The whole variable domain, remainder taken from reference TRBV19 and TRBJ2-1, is DGGITQSPKYLFRKEGQNVTLSCEQNLNHDAMYWYRQDPGQGLRLIYYSQIVNDFQKGDIAEGYSVSREKKESFPLTVTSAQKNPTAFYLCASSILREQFFGPGTRLTVL.

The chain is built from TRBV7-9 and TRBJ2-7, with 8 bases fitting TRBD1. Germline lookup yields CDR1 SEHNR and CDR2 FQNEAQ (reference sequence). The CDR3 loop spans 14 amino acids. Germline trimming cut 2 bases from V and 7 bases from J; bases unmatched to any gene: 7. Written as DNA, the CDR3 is TGTGCCAGCAGCTTAAATCAGGGGGCAGGGGAGCAGTACTTC. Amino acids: CASSLNQGAGEQYF.